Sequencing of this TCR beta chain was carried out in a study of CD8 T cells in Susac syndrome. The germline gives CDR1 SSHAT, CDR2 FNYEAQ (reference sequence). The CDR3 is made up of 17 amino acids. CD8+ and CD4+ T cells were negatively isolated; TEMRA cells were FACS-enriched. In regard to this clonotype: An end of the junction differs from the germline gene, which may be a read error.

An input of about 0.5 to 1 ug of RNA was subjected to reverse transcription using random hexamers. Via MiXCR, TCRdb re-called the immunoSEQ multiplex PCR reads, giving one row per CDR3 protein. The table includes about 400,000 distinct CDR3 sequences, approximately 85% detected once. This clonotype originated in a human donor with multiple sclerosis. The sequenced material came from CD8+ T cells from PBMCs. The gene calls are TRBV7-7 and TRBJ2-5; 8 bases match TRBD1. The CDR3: CASSSLAGTGYQETQYF. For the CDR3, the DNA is TGTGCTAGCAGCTCCCTTGCCGGGACAGGATATCAAGAGACCCAGTACTTC.